The entry that follows covers one T cell receptor (beta chain) sequence. These data originate in a study of OX40 agonist ivuxolimab in advanced cancers. Here immunoSEQ multiplex PCR was the method, and the copy in TCRdb shows in-frame clones only, minus some. The profile shows some 100,000 clones, around 90% of them singletons. V lost 5 bases, J lost 6 bases, and 14 bases lay in between. The V gene's germline CDR1 is PRHDT and CDR2 FYEKMQ (reference sequence). CDR3 length: 14 amino acids. The sequence derives from an adult with an advanced solid tumor such as melanoma, head and neck, liver or kidney cancer. The material sequenced was CD4+ or CD8+ T cells sorted from blood, taken in a trial of the OX40 agonist ivuxolimab. The chain recombines TRBV13 with TRBJ2-1; possibly TRBD2 for D (6 bases). CDR3 sequence: CASSPRGSGNEQFF. As DNA, the CDR3 is TGTGCCAGCAGCCCCAGAGGTAGCGGCAATGAGCAGTTCTTC.